The 27 T cell receptor beta chains given below trace back to one sample, sequenced in a study of Graves' ophthalmopathy and Graves' hyperthyroidism. Amplification of TCR beta CDR3 regions used RNA transcripts. HTBI primers primed a first-round RT-PCR, and a second-round multiplex PCR followed. In TCRdb, the multiplex PCR reads were re-called with MiXCR into one record per CDR3 protein. The repertoire has about 740,000 distinct CDR3 sequences, around 40% of them found once; the top ten carry 35% to 55%. The sequencing sample was made of peripheral blood. These receptors all come from an adult man with Graves' ophthalmopathy.

This clonotype was observed many times. The chain carries TRBV19 and TRBJ2-7; 9 positions agree with TRBD1. The V gene end was trimmed by 4 bases and the J gene end by 3 bases; junction bases not matched to a gene: 7. This CDR3 has 15 residues. The germline V gene encodes CDR1 LNHDA and CDR2 SQIVND (reference sequence). CDR3 sequence (DNA): TGTGCCAGTAGTACCGCCGGGACAGGGAACTACGAGCAGTACTTC. Protein product: CASSTAGTGNYEQYF. Full variable domain (remainder filled in from reference TRBV19 and TRBJ2-7): DGGITQSPKYLFRKEGQNVTLSCEQNLNHDAMYWYRQDPGQGLRLIYYSQIVNDFQKGDIAEGYSVSREKKESFPLTVTSAQKNPTAFYLCASSTAGTGNYEQYFGPGTRLTVT.

This clonotype has only a few counts. This sequence joins TRBV7-3 and TRBJ2-2, with 8 bases lining up with TRBD2. J gave up 8 bases and V 2 bases, and 7 bases lay outside the gene matches. CDR3 length: 15 residues. Germline-derived CDR1 and CDR2 are SGHTA and FQGTGA. CDR3 residues: CASSLAGGLAGELFF. The CDR3 region has the DNA TGTGCCAGCAGCTTAGCGGGAGGATTGGCGGGGGAGCTGTTTTTT.

The chain employs TRBV10-3 and TRBJ2-6; maybe TRBD1 (6 bases). Per the germline V gene, CDR1 is ENHRY and CDR2 is SYGVKD. The CDR3 totals 15 residues. Deletions cut 5 bases from V and 0 bases from J, with 8 bases between. This CDR3 reads CAISTGSSGANVLTF. CDR3 nucleotide sequence: TGTGCCATCAGTACAGGGAGCTCTGGGGCCAACGTCCTGACTTTC.

The chain uses TRBV25-1 and TRBJ2-1, with 7 bases identical to TRBD2. The germline V gene encodes CDR1 MGHDK and CDR2 SYGVNS. This CDR3 has 14 amino acids. After removal of 4 bases from V and 5 bases from J, the junction contained 5 bases not matched to a gene. CDR3 nucleotides: TGTGCCAGCAGTGTGCGGGAGACCCACAATGAGCAGTTCTTC. Its translation: CASSVRETHNEQFF.

This sequence joins TRBV10-3 and TRBJ1-5; the match to TRBD1 covers 8 bases. Germline V gene lookup returns CDR1 ENHRY and CDR2 SYGVKD. The junction had 14 bases not matched to a gene; V was cut back by 10 bases and J by 6 bases. The CDR3 runs to 15 residues. CDR3 protein: CASSFIGQGTQPQHF. CDR3 in DNA: TGTGCCAGCAGCTTCATTGGACAGGGCACTCAGCCCCAGCATTTT.

This clonotype occurred once. This could be a read error, since a much larger clone is one nucleotide away. The chain links TRBV15 to TRBJ1-1; weak D call: TRBD1 (5 bases). Germline V CDR1 and CDR2: LNHNV, YYDKDF (reference sequence). This CDR3 comprises 16 residues. V lost 1 base and J lost 4, with 16 bases in between. As DNA, the CDR3 is TGTGCCACCAGCAGAGTGGGTCGGGGGACTGGCACTGAAGCTTTCTTT. As protein: CATSRVGRGTGTEAFF.

The sample holds many counts of this clonotype. The chain joins TRBV20-1 to TRBJ1-2, with D possibly TRBD1 on 5 matching bases. The CDR3 covers 13 residues. Germline loops: CDR1 DFQATT, CDR2 SNEGSKA (reference sequence). Trimming removed 1 base from V and 8 bases from J, with 14 bases in between. The CDR3 spells CSARVAGTLGYTF. The CDR3 nucleotides are TGCAGTGCTAGAGTGGCAGGGACCCTAGGCTACACCTTC.

The gene calls are TRBV25-1 and TRBJ1-4; TRBD1 aligns across 10 bases. J lost 15 bases, V lost 6 bases, and 16 bases had no gene match. This CDR3 has 15 amino acids. Germline CDR1 is MGHDK and CDR2 is SYGVNS. CDR3 sequence: CASSPWTGGGRLMFF. In DNA form, the CDR3 reads TGTGCCAGCAGCCCCTGGACAGGGGGAGGGAGATTAATGTTTTTT. The variable domain in full, with the rest retrieved from reference TRBV25-1 and TRBJ1-4, is EADIYQTPRYLVIGTGKKITLECSQTMGHDKMYWYQQDPGMELHLIHYSYGVNSTEKGDLSSESTVSRIRTEHFPLTLESARPSHTSQYLCASSPWTGGGRLMFFGSGTQLSVL.

To note about this clonotype: The conserved closing phenylalanine or tryptophan is absent in this CDR3, likely reflecting a read error. DNA of the CDR3: TGCGGCGTCACAGGGATTACTGGCTACACCTCC. Encoded protein: CGVTGITGYTS. V usage is TRBV29-1 and J usage is TRBJ1-2; D perhaps matches TRBD1 (6 bases). Germline CDR1 reads SQVTM; CDR2 reads ANQGSEA. The CDR3 totals 11 residues.

The chain is built from TRBV25-1 and TRBJ1-1, with D possibly matching TRBD1 (5 bases). Germline lookup yields CDR1 MGHDK and CDR2 SYGVNS. V lost 5 bases, J lost 7 bases, and 8 bases lay in between. The CDR3 is made up of 11 amino acids. The CDR3 here is CASSYGGEAFF. CDR3 sequence (DNA): TGTGCCAGCAGTTACGGGGGTGAAGCTTTCTTT.

This chain joins TRBV9 and TRBJ2-5; tentative D call: TRBD1 (6 bases). The CDR3 extends over 15 amino acids. The germline CDR1 and CDR2 sequences are SGDLS and YYNGEE. V shed 4 bases and J shed 7 bases, with 20 bases lying between them. The CDR3 bases are TGTGCCAGCAGCCCGACAGGCGACTTCCAAAGGACCCAGTACTTC. Its protein is CASSPTGDFQRTQYF. Full variable domain (rest looked up from reference TRBV9 and TRBJ2-5): DSGVTQTPKHLITATGQRVTLRCSPRSGDLSVYWYQQSLDQGLQFLIQYYNGEERAKGNILERFSAQQFPDLHSELNLSSLELGDSALYFCASSPTGDFQRTQYFGPGTRLLVL.

J is TRBJ1-1 and V is TRBV20-1; D is unresolved. The germline V gene has CDR1 DFQATT and CDR2 SNEGSKA (reference sequence). The CDR3 contains 13 residues. Trimming stripped 1 base from V and 0 bases from J, with 6 bases between. The CDR3 sequence is CSARGRLNTEAFF. CDR3 bases: TGCAGTGCTAGAGGCCGGTTGAACACTGAAGCTTTCTTT.

The chain couples TRBV10-3 to TRBJ2-2, with 10 bases identical to TRBD2. Germline V gene sequence: CDR1 ENHRY, CDR2 SYGVKD. The trim removed 6 bases at V and 0 bases at J, leaving 7 bases unmatched. CDR3 length: 17 residues. The CDR3 DNA follows: TGTGCCATCAGAGGCAGCGGGGGGGCCTCGAACACCGGGGAGCTGTTTTTT. This codes for CAIRGSGGASNTGELFF.

V is TRBV20-1 and J is TRBJ1-6; 7 positions match TRBD1. Germline CDR1 reads DFQATT; CDR2 reads SNEGSKA (reference sequence). The V and J ends lost 1 base and 9 bases, in that order; junction bases with no gene match: 3. The CDR3 runs 13 residues. CDR3 sequence reads: CSARAGGGSPLHF. The CDR3 DNA sequence: TGCAGTGCTAGAGCAGGGGGAGGTTCACCCCTCCACTTT.

In its sample, this clonotype was seen many times. The CDR3 nucleotides are TGTGCCAGCAGCTTCGACAGGGCTGGGGCCAACGTCCTGACTTTC. Translating it yields CASSFDRAGANVLTF. The rearrangement links TRBV7-9 to TRBJ2-6, with 7 bases lining up with TRBD1. The junction had 1 base not matched to a gene; V was cut back by 3 bases and J by 2 bases. The CDR3 is 15 amino acids. In germline, CDR1 is SEHNR, CDR2 FQNEAQ (reference sequence).

This clonotype was picked up many times. The CDR3 nucleotides are TGTGCCAGCTCTAGACAGGGGGCTTATTCACCCCTCCACTTT. This encodes CASSRQGAYSPLHF. This rearrangement joins TRBV2 to TRBJ1-6, with 10 bases aligning to TRBD1. J was trimmed by 8 bases and V by 8 bases; bases with no gene match: 6. The germline V gene encodes CDR1 SNHLY and CDR2 FYNNEI. The CDR3 is made up of 14 amino acids. Together with reference TRBV2 and TRBJ1-6, the CDR3 gives the full variable domain: EPEVTQTPSHQVTQMGQEVILRCVPISNHLYFYWYRQILGQKVEFLVSFYNNEISEKSEIFDDQFSVERPDGSNFTLKIRSTKLEDSAMYFCASSRQGAYSPLHFGNGTRLTVT.

The chain carries TRBV25-1 and TRBJ2-2; unclear D gene. Trimming stripped 8 bases from V and 7 bases from J, with 8 bases between. CDR1 and CDR2 from the germline V gene are MGHDK and SYGVNS. The CDR3 has 11 amino acids. CDR3 DNA: TGTGCCAGCTTCGGACGCGGGGAGCTGTTTTTT. Its translation is CASFGRGELFF.

This clonotype came up many times. The genes are TRBV24-1 and TRBJ1-2; 9 bases agree with TRBD1. V shed 4 bases, J shed 1 base, and the junction held 3 bases outside the gene matches. The CDR3 is made up of 15 amino acids. Looked up from germline, CDR1 is KGHDR and CDR2 is SFDVKD. CDR3 amino acids: CATSDRQGDNYGYTF. DNA of the CDR3: TGTGCCACCAGTGACAGACAGGGGGATAACTATGGCTACACCTTC.

This clonotype was observed at least ten times. The rearrangement uses TRBV6-5 and TRBJ2-5, with 7 bases identical to TRBD1. Trimming took 2 bases from V and 4 from J; bases not matched to a gene: 4. CDR1 is MNHEY, CDR2 SVGAGI, per germline. The CDR3 covers 14 residues. The CDR3 DNA reads as TGTGCCAGCAGTTACAGGGGGCGCGGAGAGACCCAGTACTTC. Translating it yields CASSYRGRGETQYF.

The rearrangement uses TRBV19 and TRBJ1-1; weak D call: TRBD1 (6 bases). The V end was cut by 2 bases, the J end by 4 bases, with 20 bases between. CDR3 length equals 17 residues. Germline CDR1 and CDR2: LNHDA and SQIVND (reference sequence). The CDR3 DNA is TGTGCCAGTAGTATAACCGCCGGGGGCAGGGCTGGCACTGAAGCTTTCTTT. As protein: CASSITAGGRAGTEAFF.

V is TRBV11-2 and J is TRBJ1-2; no clear D gene. Trimming took 5 bases from V and 7 from J, leaving 20 bases between them. This CDR3 spans 15 amino acids. CDR1 is SGHAT and CDR2 is FQNNGV in the germline V gene. As DNA, the CDR3 is TGTGCCAGCAGCGCCGCGCGAAGGCGGAAGGGTGGCTACACCTTC. The encoded protein is CASSAARRRKGGYTF.

A few counts support this clonotype. The rearrangement links TRBV20-1 to TRBJ2-7, with TRBD2 matching over 8 bases. The V gene's germline CDR1 is DFQATT and CDR2 SNEGSKA (reference sequence). J gave up 4 bases and V 7 bases, and 15 bases lay outside the gene matches. This CDR3 spans 15 amino acids. CDR3 sequence reads: CSGVRASGFEYEQYF. In DNA form, the CDR3 reads TGCAGTGGGGTGAGGGCTAGCGGGTTTGAATACGAGCAGTACTTC.

The gene calls are TRBV30 and TRBJ2-7; TRBD2 matches at 13 bases. J was trimmed by 3 bases and V by 8 bases; bases with no gene match: 7. The CDR3 is 14 residues long. Germline-derived CDR1 and CDR2 are GTSNPN and SVGIG (reference sequence). CDR3: CAGGLAGPHYEQYF. The CDR3 nucleotides are TGTGCCGGGGGACTAGCGGGACCACACTACGAGCAGTACTTC.

CDR3 DNA sequence: TGTGCCAGCAGCTTAGATATGGAGCAGTACTTC. Encoded protein: CASSLDMEQYF. The gene calls are TRBV7-9 and TRBJ2-7; D not certain. The V gene lost 1 base and the J gene lost 7 bases, with 5 bases spanning the gap. CDR3 size: 11 residues. Germline V lookup: CDR1 SEHNR, CDR2 FQNEAQ (reference sequence).

This clonotype was detected a few times. The chain is built from TRBV24-1 and TRBJ1-5, with TRBD1 identical over 7 bases. The V gene end was trimmed by 11 bases and the J gene end by 6 bases; junction bases not matched to a gene: 12. The CDR3 runs 14 residues. CDR1 is KGHDR and CDR2 is SFDVKD in the germline V gene. CDR3 nucleotide sequence: TGTGCCAGCATTAATACAGGGGATGGTCAGCCCCAGCATTTT. Translating gives CASINTGDGQPQHF.

This clonotype was counted a few times. V is TRBV24-1 and J is TRBJ1-5, with D possibly TRBD1 on 6 matching bases. V was trimmed by 9 bases and J by 3 bases, leaving 29 bases between them. The CDR3 totals 19 residues. Germline V CDR1 and CDR2: KGHDR, SFDVKD. The CDR3 loop is CATVTGWTDLRVNNQPQHF. The CDR3 DNA is TGTGCCACCGTTACTGGTTGGACAGATCTTAGGGTAAACAATCAGCCCCAGCATTTT.

This clonotype came up many times. CDR3 in amino acids: CASSLGGEGTFF. Written as DNA, the CDR3 is TGTGCCAGCAGCTTAGGGGGGGAAGGGACTTTCTTT. This chain uses TRBV7-9 with TRBJ1-1; perhaps TRBD1 as D (5 bases). This CDR3 is 12 amino acids long. Per germline, CDR1 SEHNR and CDR2 FQNEAQ (reference sequence). V lost 1 base and J lost 12, with 12 bases in between.